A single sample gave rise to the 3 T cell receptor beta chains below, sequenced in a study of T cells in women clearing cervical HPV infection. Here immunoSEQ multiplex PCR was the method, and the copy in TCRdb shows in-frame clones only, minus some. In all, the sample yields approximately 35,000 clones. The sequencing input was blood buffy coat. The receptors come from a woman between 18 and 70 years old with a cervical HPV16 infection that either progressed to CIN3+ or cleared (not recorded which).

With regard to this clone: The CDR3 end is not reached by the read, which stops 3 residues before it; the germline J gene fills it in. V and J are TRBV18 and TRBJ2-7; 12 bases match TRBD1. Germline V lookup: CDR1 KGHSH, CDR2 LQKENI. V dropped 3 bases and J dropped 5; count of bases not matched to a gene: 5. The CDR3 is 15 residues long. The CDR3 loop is CASSPGTGGVNEQYF. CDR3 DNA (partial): TGTGCCAGCTCACCCGGGACAGGGGGCGTGAACGAG. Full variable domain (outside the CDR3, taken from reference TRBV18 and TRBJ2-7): NAGVMQNPRHLVRRRGQEARLRCSPMKGHSHVYWYRQLPEEGLKFMVYLQKENIIDESGMPKERFSAEFPKEGPSILRIQQVVRGDSAAYFCASSPGTGGVNEQYFGPGTRLTVT.

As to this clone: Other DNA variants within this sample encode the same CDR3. The DNA read from the CDR3 is TGTGCCAGCAGCCGGGGGACAGGGGGC. It yields the protein CASSRGTGG. The full CDR3 protein is CASSRGTGGYTF. This chain connects TRBV5-6 to TRBJ1-2; TRBD1 matches 9 bases. The read ends 3 residues early relative to the CDR3; the germline J gene fills the gap. Germline CDR1 and CDR2: SGHDT and YYEEEE. The CDR3 totals 12 residues.

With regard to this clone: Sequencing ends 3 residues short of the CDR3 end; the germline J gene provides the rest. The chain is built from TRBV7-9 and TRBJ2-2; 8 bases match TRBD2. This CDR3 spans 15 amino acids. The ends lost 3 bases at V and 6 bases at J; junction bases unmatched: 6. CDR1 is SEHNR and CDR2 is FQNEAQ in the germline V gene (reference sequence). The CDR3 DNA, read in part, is TGTGCCAGCAGCTTTTCAGGCGGGGGGTCCGGGGAG. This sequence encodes CASSFSGGGSGE. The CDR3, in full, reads CASSFSGGGSGELFF. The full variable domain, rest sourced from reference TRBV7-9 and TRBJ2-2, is DTGVSQNPRHKITKRGQNVTFRCDPISEHNRLYWYRQTLGQGPEFLTYFQNEAQLEKSRLLSDRFSAERPKGSFSTLEIQRTEQGDSAMYLCASSFSGGGSGELFFGEGSRLTVL.